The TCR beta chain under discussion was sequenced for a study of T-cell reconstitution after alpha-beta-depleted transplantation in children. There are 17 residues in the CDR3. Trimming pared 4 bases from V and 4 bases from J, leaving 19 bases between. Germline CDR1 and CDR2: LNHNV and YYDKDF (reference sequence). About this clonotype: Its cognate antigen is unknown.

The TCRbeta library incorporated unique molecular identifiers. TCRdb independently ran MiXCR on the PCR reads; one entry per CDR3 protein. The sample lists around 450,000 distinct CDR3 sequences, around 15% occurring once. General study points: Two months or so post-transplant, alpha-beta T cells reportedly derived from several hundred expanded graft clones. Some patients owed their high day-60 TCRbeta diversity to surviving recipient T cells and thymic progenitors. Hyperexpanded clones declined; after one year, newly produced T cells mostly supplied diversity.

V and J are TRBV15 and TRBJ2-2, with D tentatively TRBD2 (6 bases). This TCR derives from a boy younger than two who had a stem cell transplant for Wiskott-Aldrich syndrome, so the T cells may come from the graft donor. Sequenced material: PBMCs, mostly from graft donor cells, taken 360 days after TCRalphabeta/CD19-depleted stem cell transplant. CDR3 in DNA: TGTGCCACCAGCACCCGACGTTTGGGACTTCCCACCGGGGAGCTGTTTTTT. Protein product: CATSTRRLGLPTGELFF.